The rows below give T cell receptor beta chains drawn from one sample of a study of T cells after yellow fever vaccination. Each CDR3 protein gets one entry after TCRdb re-called the 5' RACE reads with MiXCR. The sample contains approximately 340,000 distinct CDR3 sequences, 7.5% to 9% of which appear only once. This specimen was PBMCs, taken on the day of the first yellow fever vaccination. These receptors originate from a man between 18 and 35 years old who received the YFV17D yellow fever vaccine. Each CDR3 is given with its conserved first and last residue. A D gene is named only where the DNA matches it firmly. The size entry is marked missing in some rows and otherwise reads once, few, many or a size class.

clone size	D gene	J gene	V gene	CDR3 DNA	CDR3 protein
few	NA	TRBJ1-6	TRBV19	TGTGCCAGTAGTGCGGGCAGCATCTATAATTCACCCCTCCACTTT	CASSAGSIYNSPLHF
NA	TRBD1	TRBJ2-1	TRBV20-1	TGCAGTGCACTCCGGGGACAGGGCTACGAGCAGTTCTTC	CSALRGQGYEQFF
once	TRBD1	TRBJ2-4	TRBV27	TGTGCCAGCAGTTCTGGGGGACAGGGGATTTACTTC	CASSSGGQGIYF
few	TRBD2	TRBJ2-5	TRBV12-3/TRBV12-4	TGTGCCAGCAAACTAGCGGGGGGGCGGGAGACCCAGTACTTC	CASKLAGGRETQYF
NA	NA	TRBJ2-2	TRBV19	TGTGCCAGTAGTGTTCGGGACGGGGCCACCGGGGAGCTGTTTTTT	CASSVRDGATGELFF
NA	NA	TRBJ1-1	TRBV24-1	TGTGCCACCAGTGATCCGAACACTGAAGCTTTCTTT	CATSDPNTEAFF
NA	TRBD2	TRBJ2-2	TRBV5-1	TGCGCCAGCAGCTTGGGAGCGGGGGCAAACACCGGGGAGCTGTTTTTT	CASSLGAGANTGELFF
many	NA	TRBJ2-5	TRBV2	TGTGCCAGCGGGTCCGTGCGGCACTTC	CASGSVRHF
many	NA	TRBJ2-1	TRBV6-6	TGTGCCAGCGGAGAAAATGAGCAGTTCTTC	CASGENEQFF
NA	NA	TRBJ2-1	TRBV7-2	TGTGCCAGCAGCGACAACCCCTACAATGAGCAGTTCTTC	CASSDNPYNEQFF
few	NA	TRBJ1-6	TRBV20-1	TGCAGTGCTAGGGAGGGGGTCACCTATAATTCACCCCTCCACTTT	CSAREGVTYNSPLHF
NA	NA	TRBJ1-1	TRBV6-1	TGTGCCAGCAGTGGTCTATCTACTGGGGCTGAAGCTTTCTTT	CASSGLSTGAEAFF
NA	NA	TRBJ2-1	TRBV4-3	TGCGCCAGCAGCCAAGAGCCTCTCAGCTCCTACAATGAGCAGTTCTTC	CASSQEPLSSYNEQFF
few	TRBD2	TRBJ2-1	TRBV6-4	TGTGCCAGCAGTCGGGATGGGGGGGCCTACAATGAGCAGTTCTTC	CASSRDGGAYNEQFF
many	NA	TRBJ2-7	TRBV5-1	TGCGCCAGCAGCCCGTATGGGTCCCTCTCCAACTCCTACGAGCAGTACTTC	CASSPYGSLSNSYEQYF
few	NA	TRBJ2-2	TRBV7-2	TGTGCCAGCAGCTTAGTCTTCGGCGGGGAGCTGTTTTTT	CASSLVFGGELFF
many	TRBD2	TRBJ2-7	TRBV5-1	TGCGCCAGCAGCTTCGGTAGCGGGGGGACCTACGAGCAGTACTTC	CASSFGSGGTYEQYF
many	NA	TRBJ1-1	TRBV10-3	TGTGCCATCAGTGAAAGGAGTGAAGCTTTCTTT	CAISERSEAFF
once	TRBD1	TRBJ1-2	TRBV7-2	TGTGCCAGCAGCTTAATGGTCACAGGGGGCTCCACCTTC	CASSLMVTGGSTF
few	NA	TRBJ2-3	TRBV20-1	TGCAGTGCTCCAACCCGGGGGGATACGCAGTATTTT	CSAPTRGDTQYF
few	NA	TRBJ1-4	TRBV5-1	TGCGCCAGCAGCCCGGCACGGGATGCAACTAATGAAAAACTGTTTTTT	CASSPARDATNEKLFF
few	NA	TRBJ1-1	TRBV5-1	TGCGCCAGCAGCTCGGACAGAGTAAACACTGAAGCTTTCTTT	CASSSDRVNTEAFF
few	NA	TRBJ1-4	TRBV7-2	TGTGCCAGCAGCGTCCAAATTTCGACTAATGAAAAACTGTTTTTT	CASSVQISTNEKLFF
NA	TRBD2	TRBJ2-7	TRBV5-1	TGCGCCAGCAGCGTCACTAGCGGGGGGGCGGCCTACGAGCAGTACTTC	CASSVTSGGAAYEQYF
few	TRBD2	TRBJ2-7	TRBV7-9	TGTGCCAGCAGCCGTGGGGGGGGACTCTACGAGCAGTACTTC	CASSRGGGLYEQYF
NA	NA	TRBJ1-1	TRBV6-2/TRBV6-3	TGTGCCAGCAGTTACAGCTTGGGGTTGAGGAACACTGAAGCTTTCTTT	CASSYSLGLRNTEAFF
few	NA	TRBJ2-2	TRBV2	TGTGCCAGCAGTGAATTGGGCTCCGGGGAGCTGTTTTTT	CASSELGSGELFF
NA	NA	TRBJ2-7	TRBV20-1	TGCAGTGCCCAGAGGGGGATAGCGGGCTACGAGCAGTACTTC	CSAQRGIAGYEQYF
few	NA	TRBJ2-5	TRBV7-9	TGTGCCTGGGGCACGGGTCGGGGCGTCATTGAGACCCAGTACTTC	CAWGTGRGVIETQYF
NA	NA	TRBJ2-5	TRBV25-1	TGTGCCAGCAGTGAACATACTCGATCCCAAGAGACCCAGTACTTC	CASSEHTRSQETQYF
many	TRBD1	TRBJ2-1	TRBV6-6	TGTGCCAGCATTTTACGTGGGACAGAGGCCTACAATGAGCAGTTCTTC	CASILRGTEAYNEQFF
few	TRBD1	TRBJ2-1	TRBV9	TGTGCCAGCAGCGATCGCAGGGGGTCCAGCAATGAGCAGTTCTTC	CASSDRRGSSNEQFF
few	NA	TRBJ2-5	TRBV7-2	TGTGCCAGCAGCTTTTACTCCGAGACCCAGTACTTC	CASSFYSETQYF
NA	TRBD2	TRBJ2-2	TRBV20-1	TGCAGTGCTAGCGGACTAGCGGGGGGCCGGGGGAACACCGGGGAGCTGTTTTTT	CSASGLAGGRGNTGELFF
many	NA	TRBJ2-1	TRBV7-8	TGTGCCAGCAGCCGAGATGAGCAGTTCTTC	CASSRDEQFF
few	NA	TRBJ2-5	TRBV5-6	TGTGCCAGCAGCGAACGGAGACCGTGGTACCAAGAGACCCAGTACTTC	CASSERRPWYQETQYF
few	TRBD1	TRBJ2-6	TRBV10-3	TGTGCCATCAGTGGGACAGGCGGAGCTGGGGCCAACGTCCTGACTTTC	CAISGTGGAGANVLTF
many	NA	TRBJ1-2	TRBV5-1	TGCGCCAGCAGCTTACAGGATCCTGGCTATGGCTACACCTTC	CASSLQDPGYGYTF
NA	TRBD2	TRBJ2-3	TRBV7-2	TGTGCCAGCAGCCCCGCGGGACTAGTTGGAGATACGCAGTATTTT	CASSPAGLVGDTQYF
few	TRBD2	TRBJ2-5	TRBV5-4	TGTGCCAGCAGCTCGCCTAGGACTAGCCCGGGGGAGACCCAGTACTTC	CASSSPRTSPGETQYF
NA	NA	TRBJ1-2	TRBV4-2	TGTGCCAGCAGCCAAGATTGGGGAGGTGGTGGCTACACCTTC	CASSQDWGGGGYTF
many	NA	TRBJ2-5	TRBV7-2	TGTGCCAGCAGCTTAGGCTTCCAAGAGACCCAGTACTTC	CASSLGFQETQYF
few	TRBD1	TRBJ1-1	TRBV12-3/TRBV12-4	TGTGCCAGCAGACCCTGGACAGGGTTGAACACTGAAGCTTTCTTT	CASRPWTGLNTEAFF
many	NA	TRBJ2-7	TRBV12-3/TRBV12-4	TGTGCCAGCAGTCCGCAGGGGAGGGACGAGCAGTACTTC	CASSPQGRDEQYF
few	TRBD1	TRBJ1-2	TRBV5-1	TGCGCCAGTTGTGTCGGACAGGGGGATGGCTACACCTTC	CASCVGQGDGYTF
NA	NA	TRBJ2-1	TRBV7-2	TGTGCCACGGCAGTTGCGGGACTCAATGAGCAGTTCTTC	CATAVAGLNEQFF
NA	TRBD2	TRBJ2-3	TRBV7-2	TGTGCCAGCAGCTGGAGGACTAGCGGGGTCATGGATACGCAGTATTTT	CASSWRTSGVMDTQYF
few	TRBD1	TRBJ1-5	TRBV6-2/TRBV6-3	TGTGCCAGCAGTTACTCGTCGGGGCAGGGGGAAAGCAATCAGCCCCAGCATTTT	CASSYSSGQGESNQPQHF
NA	NA	TRBJ1-5	TRBV18	TGTGCCAGCTCACCGGGGCCGGGAGGCAATCAGCCCCAGCATTTT	CASSPGPGGNQPQHF
NA	TRBD1	TRBJ1-5	TRBV9	TGTGCCAGCAGCGAGGGGACAGGGGCTGGCCAGCCCCAGCATTTT	CASSEGTGAGQPQHF
few	NA	TRBJ1-3	TRBV9	TGTGCCAGCAGCCCGGGACCGGACTCTGGAAACACCATATATTTT	CASSPGPDSGNTIYF
NA	NA	TRBJ2-7	TRBV5-1	TGCGCCAGCAGCCGGGCCCACGGCCACGAGCAGTACTTC	CASSRAHGHEQYF
NA	TRBD1	TRBJ1-5	TRBV4-1	TGCGCCAGCAGCCAAGCGGACAGGGCAGGACAGCCCAAGCATTTT	CASSQADRAGQPKHF
NA	NA	TRBJ1-6	TRBV7-2	TGTGCCAGCAGCTTCGGGGGTTACTTAACGAGCTCCTATAATTCACCCCTCCACTTT	CASSFGGYLTSSYNSPLHF
few	TRBD1	TRBJ1-5	TRBV5-5	TGTGCCAGCAGCTTGTATAGGGGGCTGGGACAGCCCCAGCATTTT	CASSLYRGLGQPQHF
many	TRBD1	TRBJ1-1	TRBV18	TGTGCCAGCGCAGCAGGGGGAAGGAGGAACACTGAAGCTTTCTTT	CASAAGGRRNTEAFF
NA	TRBD2	TRBJ2-1	TRBV12-3/TRBV12-4	TGTGCCAGCAGTAAGCGGGGGACCTACAATGAGCAGTTCTTC	CASSKRGTYNEQFF
NA	NA	TRBJ1-6	TRBV7-2	TGTGCCAGCAGCTTAAGGACAGCCGCCTATAATTCACCCCTCCACTTT	CASSLRTAAYNSPLHF
few	TRBD1	TRBJ2-1	TRBV20-1	TGCAGTGCTCCTCGACGGGGACAGGGGTCCTACAATGAGCAGTTCTTC	CSAPRRGQGSYNEQFF